This is a list of T cell receptor beta chains from one sample in a study of blood T cell repertoires in COVID-19. Profiled with immunoSEQ multiplex PCR; TCRdb holds only in-frame clones, not every one. The table records about 170,000 clones, about 87% of them present only once. Source material: peripheral blood. These receptors originate from a man aged 55 to 70 with acute or convalescent COVID-19. Both conserved end residues are part of each CDR3. Fields, in order: D gene, V gene, clone size, J gene, CDR3 protein, CDR3 DNA. D genes are given only for firm matches. Clone size appears in some rows only: once, few, many, or a class for an expanded clone.

.	TRBV19	.	TRBJ2-7	CASRGSAPYEQYF	TGTGCCAGTAGGGGTTCAGCGCCCTACGAGCAGTACTTC
TRBD1	TRBV5-1	.	TRBJ2-3	CASSLAGTGGTDTQYF	TGCGCCAGCAGCTTGGCCGGGACAGGGGGCACAGATACGCAGTATTTT
TRBD1	TRBV2	few	TRBJ1-2	CASKSYPGGYGYTF	TGTGCCAGCAAATCCTACCCAGGGGGCTATGGCTACACCTTC
.	TRBV19	few	TRBJ2-3	CASGAVSTDTQYF	TGTGCCAGTGGAGCAGTTAGCACAGATACGCAGTATTTT
.	TRBV6-5	.	TRBJ2-7	CASRTNRYEQYF	TGTGCCAGCAGGACAAACAGGTACGAGCAGTACTTC
.	TRBV6-2/TRBV6-3	.	TRBJ1-1	CASSYTPRTEAFF	TGTGCCAGCAGTTACACCCCTCGGACTGAAGCTTTCTTT
.	TRBV10-3	.	TRBJ1-4	CAISTSATNEKLFF	TGTGCCATCAGTACATCCGCAACTAATGAAAAACTGTTTTTT
.	TRBV7-8	.	TRBJ1-4	CASSPTTVNEKLFF	TGTGCCAGCAGCCCGACGACAGTTAATGAAAAACTGTTTTTT
.	TRBV7-8	.	TRBJ1-6	CASSPRQSRGNNSPLHF	TGTGCCAGCAGCCCCCGGCAGTCTAGGGGTAATAATTCACCCCTCCACTTT
TRBD1	TRBV6-1	.	TRBJ1-2	CASSDGTGEGYTF	TGTGCCAGCAGTGACGGGACAGGGGAGGGCTACACCTTC
.	TRBV6-5	.	TRBJ2-7	CASSYQPGYEQYF	TGTGCCAGCAGTTACCAGCCAGGCTACGAGCAGTACTTC
.	TRBV21-1	.	TRBJ2-5	CASSKVGQGNPETQYF	.
.	TRBV5-1	once	TRBJ1-2	CASRRQAEDGYTF	TGCGCCAGCAGACGACAGGCTGAGGATGGCTACACCTTC
.	TRBV19	.	TRBJ1-3	CASSPLSGNTIYF	TGTGCCAGTAGTCCCCTCTCTGGAAACACCATATATTTT
.	TRBV14	.	TRBJ1-1	CASSQDIYTEAFF	TGTGCCAGCAGCCAAGACATTTACACTGAAGCTTTCTTT
.	TRBV19	.	TRBJ2-5	CASSINQGETQYF	TGTGCCAGTAGTATAAATCAGGGAGAGACCCAGTACTTC
TRBD1	TRBV5-1	.	TRBJ2-1	CASSFRDRGLNEQFF	TGCGCCAGCAGCTTCCGGGACAGGGGCCTCAATGAGCAGTTCTTC
TRBD1	TRBV6-5	few	TRBJ1-1	CASTSWGQGSSEAFF	TGTGCCAGCACCTCCTGGGGACAGGGCAGCTCTGAAGCTTTCTTT
TRBD1	TRBV5-1	.	TRBJ2-2	CASSGTGVTGELFF	TGCGCCAGCAGCGGAACAGGGGTAACCGGGGAGCTGTTTTTT
.	TRBV7-2	few	TRBJ1-5	CASGHSNQPQHF	TGTGCCAGCGGACATAGCAATCAGCCCCAGCATTTT
TRBD1	TRBV10-3	once	TRBJ1-5	CAISEGQANSNQPQHF	TGTGCCATCAGTGAGGGACAGGCGAATAGCAATCAGCCCCAGCATTTT
TRBD1	TRBV18	.	TRBJ1-2	CASSLSFRDRNYGYTF	TGTGCCAGCTCACTGAGCTTCCGGGACAGAAACTATGGCTACACCTTC
.	TRBV10-3	.	TRBJ1-5	CAIGQGQGNQPQHF	TGTGCCATTGGGCAGGGGCAGGGCAATCAGCCCCAGCATTTT
TRBD2	TRBV3-1/TRBV3-2	once	TRBJ2-1	CASSQGGRFFNEQFF	TGTGCCAGCAGCCAGGGCGGGAGGTTTTTCAATGAGCAGTTCTTC
.	TRBV9	.	TRBJ2-2	CASSPLSGSTGELFF	TGTGCCAGCAGCCCCTTGAGTGGGAGCACCGGGGAGCTGTTTTTT
.	TRBV11-3	.	TRBJ1-5	CASSYRQAMGDQPQHF	TGTGCCAGCAGCTATCGACAGGCTATGGGGGATCAGCCCCAGCATTTT
TRBD1	TRBV5-1	.	TRBJ1-1	CASSSMGQGMNTEAFF	TGCGCCAGCAGCTCGATGGGACAGGGGATGAACACTGAAGCTTTCTTT
.	TRBV19	.	TRBJ2-3	CASSGGRTDTQYF	TGTGCCAGTAGCGGGGGTCGCACAGATACGCAGTATTTT
.	TRBV2	.	TRBJ1-1	CASNIKSDREAFF	TGTGCCAGCAATATTAAATCGGACAGAGAAGCTTTCTTT
.	TRBV2	few	TRBJ1-4	CASSEGGTLAVNEKLFF	TGTGCCAGCAGTGAAGGAGGAACCCTAGCAGTTAATGAAAAACTGTTTTTT
TRBD1	TRBV15	.	TRBJ1-5	CATSREGGFNQPQHF	TGTGCCACCAGCAGAGAAGGGGGCTTCAATCAGCCCCAGCATTTT
.	TRBV5-1	few	TRBJ2-5	CASGGLKETQYF	TGCGCCAGCGGGGGGTTGAAAGAGACCCAGTACTTC
.	TRBV5-4	.	TRBJ1-4	CASSLGGVTNEKLFF	TGTGCCAGCAGCTTGGGGGGGGTAACTAATGAAAAACTGTTTTTT
TRBD2	TRBV7-6	.	TRBJ2-2	CASSPWTSGGNTGELFF	TGTGCCAGCAGCCCGTGGACTAGCGGGGGCAACACCGGGGAGCTGTTTTTT
.	TRBV7-3	.	TRBJ2-2	CASSLTSGSGELFF	TGTGCCAGCAGCTTAACGTCAGGATCGGGGGAGCTGTTTTTT
.	TRBV7-3	.	TRBJ2-5	CASSLGSPGTQYF	TGTGCCAGCAGCTTAGGGAGTCCTGGGACCCAGTACTTC
.	TRBV14	.	TRBJ1-1	CASSQQGITEAFF	TGTGCCAGCAGCCAACAGGGTATAACTGAAGCTTTCTTT
.	TRBV23-1	.	TRBJ2-1	CASSQPEKGGDTYNEQFF	TGCGCCAGCAGTCAACCAGAAAAGGGGGGGGACACCTACAATGAGCAGTTCTTC
.	TRBV3-1/TRBV3-2	.	TRBJ1-1	CASSLRGTDEAFF	TGTGCCAGCAGCCTAAGGGGTACCGATGAAGCTTTCTTT
TRBD2	TRBV11-3	.	TRBJ2-2	CASRPGLAGGNTGELFF	TGTGCCAGCAGGCCCGGACTAGCGGGAGGGAACACCGGGGAGCTGTTTTTT
.	TRBV5-1	.	TRBJ1-4	CASSLEQAEGEKLFF	TGCGCCAGCAGCTTGGAACAGGCCGAAGGTGAAAAACTGTTTTTT
.	TRBV3-1/TRBV3-2	.	TRBJ2-5	CASRPLGVQETQYF	TGTGCCAGCAGACCACTAGGAGTTCAAGAGACCCAGTACTTC
.	TRBV6-2/TRBV6-3	once	TRBJ1-2	CASSYPDSYGYTF	TGTGCCAGCAGTTACCCGGACAGTTATGGCTACACCTTC
TRBD2	TRBV11-2	.	TRBJ2-1	CASSADGGWNEQFF	TGTGCCAGCAGCGCGGACGGGGGGTGGAATGAGCAGTTCTTC
.	TRBV2	.	TRBJ1-3	CASSVGGSGGNTIYF	TGTGCCAGCAGTGTGGGGGGATCGGGTGGAAACACCATATATTTT
TRBD2	TRBV19	.	TRBJ2-7	CASSLAGGGSEQYF	TGTGCCAGTAGCCTTGCGGGAGGCGGAAGCGAGCAGTACTTC
TRBD1	TRBV19	.	TRBJ1-2	CASMGTGGVRNYGYTF	TGTGCCAGTATGGGGACAGGTGGAGTTCGGAACTATGGCTACACCTTC